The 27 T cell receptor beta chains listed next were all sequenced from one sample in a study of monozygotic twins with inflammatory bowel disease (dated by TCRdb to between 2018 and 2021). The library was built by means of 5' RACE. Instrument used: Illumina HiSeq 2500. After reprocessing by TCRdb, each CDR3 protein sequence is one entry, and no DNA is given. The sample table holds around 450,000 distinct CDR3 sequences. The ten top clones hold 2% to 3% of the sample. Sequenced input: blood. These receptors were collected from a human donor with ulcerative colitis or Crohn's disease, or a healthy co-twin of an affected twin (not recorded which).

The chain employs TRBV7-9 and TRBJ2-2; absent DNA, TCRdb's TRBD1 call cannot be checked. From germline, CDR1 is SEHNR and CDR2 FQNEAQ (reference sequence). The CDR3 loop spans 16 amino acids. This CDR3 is CASTITGNPNTGELFF.

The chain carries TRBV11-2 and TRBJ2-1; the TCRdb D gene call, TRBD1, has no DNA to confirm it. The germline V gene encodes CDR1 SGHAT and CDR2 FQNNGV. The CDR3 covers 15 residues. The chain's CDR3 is CASSSPFVGSDEQFF.

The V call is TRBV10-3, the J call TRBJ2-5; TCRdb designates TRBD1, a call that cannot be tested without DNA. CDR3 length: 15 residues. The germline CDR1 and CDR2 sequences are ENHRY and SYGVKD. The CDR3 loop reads CAISDSRGSQETQYF.

CDR3 residues: CASSPRETQYF. The chain uses TRBV7-9 and TRBJ2-5. This CDR3 comprises 11 residues. Germline V CDR1 and CDR2: SEHNR, FQNEAQ (reference sequence).

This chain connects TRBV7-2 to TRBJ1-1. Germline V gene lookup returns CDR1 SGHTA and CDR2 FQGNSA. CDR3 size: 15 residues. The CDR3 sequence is CASSLETFMNTEAFF.

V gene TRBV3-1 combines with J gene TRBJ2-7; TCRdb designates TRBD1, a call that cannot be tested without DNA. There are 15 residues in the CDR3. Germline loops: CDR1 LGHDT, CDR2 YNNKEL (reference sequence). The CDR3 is CASSHPRLGTNEQYF.

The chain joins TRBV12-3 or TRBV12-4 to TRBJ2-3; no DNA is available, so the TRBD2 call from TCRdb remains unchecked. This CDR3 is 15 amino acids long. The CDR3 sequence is CASSLGLAGADTQYF.

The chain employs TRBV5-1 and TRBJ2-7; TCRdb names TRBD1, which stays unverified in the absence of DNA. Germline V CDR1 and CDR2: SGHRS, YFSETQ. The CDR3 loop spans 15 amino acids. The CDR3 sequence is CASSPDRVNRLEQYF.

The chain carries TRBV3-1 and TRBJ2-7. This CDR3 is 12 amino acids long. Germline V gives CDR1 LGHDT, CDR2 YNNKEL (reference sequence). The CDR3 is CASSQAEHEQYF.

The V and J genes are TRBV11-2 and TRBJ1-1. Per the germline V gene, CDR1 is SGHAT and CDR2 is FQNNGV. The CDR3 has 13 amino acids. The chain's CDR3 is CASSPFTYTEAFF.

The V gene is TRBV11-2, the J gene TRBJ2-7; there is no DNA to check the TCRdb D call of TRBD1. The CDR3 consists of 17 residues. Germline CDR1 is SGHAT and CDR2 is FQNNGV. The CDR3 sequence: CASSLDSRPRSFYEQYF.

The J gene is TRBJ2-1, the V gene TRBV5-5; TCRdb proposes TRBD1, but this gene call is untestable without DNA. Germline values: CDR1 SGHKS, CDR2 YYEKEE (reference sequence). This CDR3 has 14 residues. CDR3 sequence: CASSSTVVGNEQFF.

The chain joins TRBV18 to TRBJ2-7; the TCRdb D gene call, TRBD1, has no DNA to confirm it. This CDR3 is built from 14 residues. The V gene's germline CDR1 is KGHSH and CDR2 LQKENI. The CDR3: CASSPLTVDYEQYF.

The CDR3 region is CASVSVGEGADTQYF. The chain uses TRBV12-3 or TRBV12-4 and TRBJ2-3; TCRdb lists TRBD1, though no DNA is available to test this call. The CDR3 runs to 15 residues.

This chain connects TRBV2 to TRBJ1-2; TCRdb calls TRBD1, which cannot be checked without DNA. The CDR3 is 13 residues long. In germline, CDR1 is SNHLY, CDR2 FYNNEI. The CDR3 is CASSTRGRGGYTF.

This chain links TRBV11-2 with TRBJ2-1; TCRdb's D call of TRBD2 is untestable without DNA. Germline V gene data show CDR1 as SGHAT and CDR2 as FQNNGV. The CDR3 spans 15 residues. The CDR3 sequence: CASSSGRSSYNEQFF. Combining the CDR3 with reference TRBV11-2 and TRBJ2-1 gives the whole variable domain EAGVAQSPRYKIIEKRQSVAFWCNPISGHATLYWYQQILGQGPKLLIQFQNNGVVDDSQLPKDRFSAERLKGVDSTLKIQPAKLEDSAVYLCASSSGRSSYNEQFFGPGTRLTVL.

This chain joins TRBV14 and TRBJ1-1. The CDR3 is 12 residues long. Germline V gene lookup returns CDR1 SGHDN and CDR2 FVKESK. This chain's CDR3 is CASSQRRTEAFF.

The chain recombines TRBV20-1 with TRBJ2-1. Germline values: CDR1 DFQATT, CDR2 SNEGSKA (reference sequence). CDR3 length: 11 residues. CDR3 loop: CSLVIAYEQFF.

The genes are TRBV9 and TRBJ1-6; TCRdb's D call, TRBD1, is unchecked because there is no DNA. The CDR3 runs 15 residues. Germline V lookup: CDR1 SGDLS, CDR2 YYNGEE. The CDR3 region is CASSVVGGGSSPLHF.

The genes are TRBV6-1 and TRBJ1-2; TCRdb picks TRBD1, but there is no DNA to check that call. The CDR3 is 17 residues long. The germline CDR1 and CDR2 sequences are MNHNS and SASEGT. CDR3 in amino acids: CASSVGGTGLKNYGYTF.

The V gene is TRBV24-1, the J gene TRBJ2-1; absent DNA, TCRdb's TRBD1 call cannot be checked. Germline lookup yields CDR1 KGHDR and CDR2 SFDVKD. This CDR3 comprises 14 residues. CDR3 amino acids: CATSDPGTSNEQFF.

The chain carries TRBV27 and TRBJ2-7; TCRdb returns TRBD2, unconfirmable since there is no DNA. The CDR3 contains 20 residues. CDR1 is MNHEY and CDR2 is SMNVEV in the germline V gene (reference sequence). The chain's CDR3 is CASSLFGTSGSSFGAREQYF.

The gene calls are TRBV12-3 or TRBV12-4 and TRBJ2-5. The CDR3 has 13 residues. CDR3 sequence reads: CASSLYSQETQYF.

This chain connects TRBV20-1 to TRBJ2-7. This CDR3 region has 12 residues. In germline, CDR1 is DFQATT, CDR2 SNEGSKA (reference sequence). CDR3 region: CSARAVSDEQYF.

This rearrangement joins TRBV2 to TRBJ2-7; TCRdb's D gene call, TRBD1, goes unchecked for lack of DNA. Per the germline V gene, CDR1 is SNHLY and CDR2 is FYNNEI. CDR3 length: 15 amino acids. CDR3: CASQPPGHPTDEQYF.

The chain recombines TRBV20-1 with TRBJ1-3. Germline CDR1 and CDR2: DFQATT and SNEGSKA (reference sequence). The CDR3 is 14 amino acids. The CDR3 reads CSAPGGAGGNTIYF.

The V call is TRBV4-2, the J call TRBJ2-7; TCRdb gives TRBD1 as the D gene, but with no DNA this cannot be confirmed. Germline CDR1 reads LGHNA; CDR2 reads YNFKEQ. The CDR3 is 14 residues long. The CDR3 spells CASSQEGGRGEQYF.